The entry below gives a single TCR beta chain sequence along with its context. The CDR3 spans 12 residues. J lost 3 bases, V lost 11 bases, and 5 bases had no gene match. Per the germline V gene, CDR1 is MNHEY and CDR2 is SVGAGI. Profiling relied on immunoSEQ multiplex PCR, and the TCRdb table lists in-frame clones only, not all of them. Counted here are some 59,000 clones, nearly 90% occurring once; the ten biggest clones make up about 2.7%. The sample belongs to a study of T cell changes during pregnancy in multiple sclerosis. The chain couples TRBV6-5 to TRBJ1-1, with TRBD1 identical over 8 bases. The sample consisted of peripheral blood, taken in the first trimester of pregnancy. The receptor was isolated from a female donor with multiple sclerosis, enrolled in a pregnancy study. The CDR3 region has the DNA TGTGCCTCCCGGACAGGGTACACTGAAGCTTTCTTT. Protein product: CASRTGYTEAFF.